The clone carrying this T cell receptor beta chain was detected only once. Its specificity is not known. This CDR3 has 16 amino acids. The V end lost 5 bases, the J end lost 5 bases, and 20 bases lay between the germline ends. The sample is drawn from a study of T-cell reconstitution after alpha-beta-depleted transplantation in children. The TCRbeta library was prepared with unique molecular identifiers. In TCRdb, the PCR reads were re-called with MiXCR into one record per CDR3 protein. Of under 400,000 distinct CDR3 sequences detected, roughly 25% appear once; the ten largest clones hold about a tenth. Study-level results: There were reportedly several hundred expanded graft clones from which alpha-beta T cells came about two months after transplant. Most T-cell counts and diversity one year after the transplant came from T cells that were newly produced.

The input for sequencing was PBMCs, mostly from graft donor cells, taken 180 days after TCRalphabeta/CD19-depleted stem cell transplant. V is TRBV12-3 or TRBV12-4 and J is TRBJ2-3; D tentatively reads TRBD1 or TRBD2 (5 bases each). The sequence was collected from a male patient under 18 who had a stem cell transplant for acute lymphoblastic leukemia, so the T cells may come from the graft donor. The CDR3 region is CASSPRGAYGIDTQYF. DNA for the CDR3: TGTGCCAGCAGTCCCCGGGGCGCCTATGGCATAGATACGCAGTATTTT.